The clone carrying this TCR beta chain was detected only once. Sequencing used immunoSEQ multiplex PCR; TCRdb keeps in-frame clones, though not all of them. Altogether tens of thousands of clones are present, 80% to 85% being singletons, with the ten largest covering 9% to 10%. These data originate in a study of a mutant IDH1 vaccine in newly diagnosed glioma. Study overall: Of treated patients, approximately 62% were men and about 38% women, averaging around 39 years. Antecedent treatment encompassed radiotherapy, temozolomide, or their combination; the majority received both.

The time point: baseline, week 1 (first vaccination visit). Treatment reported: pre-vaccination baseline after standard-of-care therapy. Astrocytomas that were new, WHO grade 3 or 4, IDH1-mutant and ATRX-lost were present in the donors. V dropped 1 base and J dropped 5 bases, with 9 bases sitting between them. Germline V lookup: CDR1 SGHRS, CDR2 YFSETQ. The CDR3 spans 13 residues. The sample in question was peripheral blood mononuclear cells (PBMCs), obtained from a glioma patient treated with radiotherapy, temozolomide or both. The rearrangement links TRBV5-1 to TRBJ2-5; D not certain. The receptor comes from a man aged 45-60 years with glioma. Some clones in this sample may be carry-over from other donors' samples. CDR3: CASSLRAGETQYF. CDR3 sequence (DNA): TGCGCCAGCAGCTTGCGGGCTGGGGAGACCCAGTACTTC.